Listed here are 29 T cell receptor beta chains from one sample, sequenced in a study of blood T cell repertoires in COVID-19. Assay: immunoSEQ multiplex PCR; the TCRdb copy retains only in-frame clones and omits some. This table has about 230,000 clones, approximately 85% appearing once. The sequenced sample consisted of peripheral blood. These receptors were collected from a man aged 50 or older with COVID-19, enrolled during active disease.

The chain carries TRBV28 and TRBJ1-5; a weak D match, TRBD1 (6 bases). CDR1 is MDHEN and CDR2 is SYDVKM in the germline V gene. This CDR3 has 14 residues. Trimming cost V 5 bases and J 4 bases, with 12 bases left between them. In DNA, the CDR3 is TGTGCCAGCAGTGAACAGGGTCCGAATCAGCCCCAGCATTTT. Translation gives CASSEQGPNQPQHF.

The rearrangement uses TRBV30 and TRBJ2-3; 10 bases map to TRBD2. The junction had 19 bases not matched to a gene; V was cut back by 4 bases and J by 0 bases. Germline lookup yields CDR1 GTSNPN and CDR2 SVGIG (reference sequence). The CDR3 is 20 residues long. CDR3 nucleotide sequence: TGTGCCTGGACCCCCCCACTAGGAGCTAGCGGGGGCCTAAGCACAGATACGCAGTATTTT. Protein sequence: CAWTPPLGASGGLSTDTQYF.

This clone was counted between two and nine times. In nucleotides, the CDR3 is TGTGCCAGCAGCCCTACCCGGGACACCCGTGGCTACACCTTC. The encoded protein is CASSPTRDTRGYTF. The chain is built from TRBV11-1 and TRBJ1-2; weak D call: TRBD1 (6 bases). Germline V lookup: CDR1 SGHAT, CDR2 FQDESV (reference sequence). V gave up 5 bases and J gave up 7 bases, with 17 bases separating them. The length of the CDR3 is 14 residues.

The gene calls are TRBV4-3 and TRBJ2-5; D perhaps matches TRBD2 (6 bases). Trimming left V 0 bases short and J 9 bases short, with 23 bases between. This CDR3 has 17 residues. The germline CDR1 and CDR2 sequences are LGHNA and YSLEER. The DNA for the CDR3 is TGCGCCAGCAGCCAAGATTACCTAGCGCCTATCGTAAAGGCCCAGTACTTC. It is translated as CASSQDYLAPIVKAQYF.

V and J are TRBV6-5 and TRBJ2-4; a possible D gene is TRBD1 (6 bases). Germline CDR1 and CDR2: MNHEY and SVGAGI. The CDR3 extends over 15 amino acids. V gave up 10 bases and J gave up 0 bases, with 16 bases separating them. The CDR3 DNA reads TGTGCCACGAGGGGGACAAACCTAGCCAAAAACATTCAGTACTTC. Protein product: CATRGTNLAKNIQYF.

V gene TRBV2 combines with J gene TRBJ2-7, with D unclear. Germline V gene lookup returns CDR1 SNHLY and CDR2 FYNNEI. The CDR3 runs to 12 residues. V lost 3 bases and J lost 4, with 7 bases in between. As DNA, the CDR3 is TGTGCCAGCAGTGATCGGGTTTACGAGCAGTACTTC. It encodes CASSDRVYEQYF.

The chain has TRBV18 and TRBJ2-3; TRBD2 matches 11 bases. The CDR3 totals 15 residues. The germline CDR1 and CDR2 sequences are KGHSH and LQKENI. V was pared by 2 bases and J by 3 bases, with 1 base of the junction left unmatched. In nucleotides, the CDR3 is TGTGCCAGCTCACCAACTAGCGGGGGTACAGATACGCAGTATTTT. It encodes CASSPTSGGTDTQYF.

The chain's CDR3 is CASSIGTGDLGEQFF. The CDR3, as DNA: TGCGCCAGCAGTATCGGGACAGGGGATTTGGGTGAGCAGTTCTTC. The chain combines TRBV5-1 with TRBJ2-1, with 10 bases matching TRBD1. V shed 5 bases, J shed 9 bases, and the junction held 11 bases outside the gene matches. CDR3 length: 15 residues. Germline CDR1 and CDR2: SGHRS and YFSETQ.

This clone has only a few counts. The genes are TRBV2 and TRBJ1-4; tentatively, D is TRBD1 (5 bases). Germline assignment: CDR1 SNHLY and CDR2 FYNNEI. Trimming left V 4 bases short and J 7 bases short, with 13 bases between. This CDR3 is built from 14 residues. In DNA form, the CDR3 reads TGTGCCAGCAGTGTCTGGGAGGGGAGTGAAAAACTGTTTTTT. Translating gives CASSVWEGSEKLFF.

The count of this clone is one. The chain carries TRBV20-1 and TRBJ2-4, with D possibly being TRBD1 (6 bases). V was pared by 5 bases and J by 4 bases, with 6 bases between. CDR3 size: 11 residues. Germline V gene lookup returns CDR1 DFQATT and CDR2 SNEGSKA (reference sequence). In DNA form, the CDR3 reads TGCAGTGCTGGACAGAAAAACATTCAGTACTTC. It codes for CSAGQKNIQYF.

A few counts support this clone. The genes are TRBV11-2 and TRBJ2-5; D unclear. The CDR3 totals 11 residues. CDR1 is SGHAT, CDR2 FQNNGV, per germline. V lost 5 bases and J 7 bases, leaving 8 bases between the germline ends. The CDR3 reads CASSNTRTQYF. The CDR3 nucleotides are TGTGCCAGCAGCAACACACGGACCCAGTACTTC.

The chain couples TRBV7-8 to TRBJ2-7; 9 bases are a match to TRBD1. The trim removed 5 bases at V and 1 base at J, leaving 6 bases unmatched. CDR3 length: 15 residues. The germline CDR1 and CDR2 sequences are SGHVS and FQNEAQ. The CDR3 loop reads CASSTGTGSSYEQYF. The CDR3 region has the DNA TGTGCCAGCAGCACCGGGACAGGGTCGTCCTACGAGCAGTACTTC.

V and J are TRBV7-3 and TRBJ2-3; D may be TRBD2 (6 bases). There are 14 residues in the CDR3. Germline CDR1 and CDR2: SGHTA and FQGTGA. The V end lost 5 bases, the J end lost 4 bases, and 13 bases lay between the germline ends. Written as DNA, the CDR3 is TGTGCCAGCAGCCTCAGCGGAGGGGCAGATACGCAGTATTTT. Protein: CASSLSGGADTQYF.

V is TRBV28 and J is TRBJ1-2, with a weak D call TRBD1 (6 bases). V shed 8 bases and J shed 3 bases, with 16 bases lying between them. CDR1 and CDR2 (germline): MDHEN, SYDVKM. The CDR3 totals 14 residues. CDR3 coding DNA: TGTGCCAGCTCCGTAGAACAGGGACACTATGGCTACACCTTC. It translates to CASSVEQGHYGYTF.

V gene TRBV6-1 combines with J gene TRBJ1-5; 9 positions match TRBD1. Germline CDR1 is MNHNS and CDR2 is SASEGT. V lost 1 base, J lost 6 bases, and 1 base stayed unmatched. This CDR3 has 14 residues. The CDR3 region has the DNA TGTGCCAGCAGTGAAGACAGGGGGCTTCAGCCCCAGCATTTT. It specifies CASSEDRGLQPQHF.

This chain uses TRBV5-1 with TRBJ1-2, with D unclear. The CDR3 runs 13 residues. The germline V gene encodes CDR1 SGHRS and CDR2 YFSETQ. V was clipped by 0 bases and J by 3 bases, with 6 bases between them. The DNA for the CDR3 is TGCGCCAGCAGCTTGGTCCAGGACTATGGCTACACCTTC. Its translation is CASSLVQDYGYTF.

The CDR3 bases are TGTGCCAGCACCCTCCGGGACATTTTTGAAGCTTTCTTT. Encoded protein: CASTLRDIFEAFF. J is TRBJ1-1 and V is TRBV7-9; weak D call: TRBD1 (6 bases). Germline loops: CDR1 SEHNR, CDR2 FQNEAQ (reference sequence). The CDR3 is made up of 13 amino acids. V gave up 7 bases and J gave up 7 bases, with 16 bases separating them.

This chain uses TRBV28 with TRBJ2-1; the match to TRBD2 covers 10 bases. Germline CDR1 and CDR2: MDHEN and SYDVKM. The CDR3 totals 17 residues. V lost 3 bases to trimming and J lost 3 bases; unmatched junction nucleotides: 8. The CDR3 sequence is CASSFSSGGGLYNEQFF. The CDR3 DNA follows: TGTGCCAGCAGTTTTTCCAGCGGGGGGGGGCTCTACAATGAGCAGTTCTTC. Together with reference TRBV28 and TRBJ2-1, the CDR3 gives the full variable domain: DVKVTQSSRYLVKRTGEKVFLECVQDMDHENMFWYRQDPGLGLRLIYFSYDVKMKEKGDIPEGYSVSREKKERFSLILESASTNQTSMYLCASSFSSGGGLYNEQFFGPGTRLTVL.

The gene calls are TRBV25-1 and TRBJ1-1; tentative D call: TRBD1 (5 bases). This CDR3 comprises 13 residues. V lost 8 bases, J lost 5 bases, and 15 bases lay in between. CDR1 MGHDK and CDR2 SYGVNS come from the germline V gene. This chain's CDR3 is CASANQGGTEAFF. CDR3 coding DNA: TGTGCCAGCGCAAATCAGGGTGGGACTGAAGCTTTCTTT.

The V call is TRBV7-9, the J call TRBJ2-1; TRBD2 matches at 12 bases. Germline loops: CDR1 SEHNR, CDR2 FQNEAQ (reference sequence). This CDR3 spans 14 amino acids. V shed 1 base, J shed 9 bases, and the junction held 1 base outside the gene matches. The CDR3 reads CASSLETSGGEQFF. CDR3 in DNA: TGTGCCAGCAGCTTAGAGACTAGCGGGGGTGAGCAGTTCTTC.

The gene calls are TRBV12-3 or TRBV12-4 and TRBJ1-2; tentative D call: TRBD1 (5 bases). V lost 5 bases and J lost 10, with 14 bases in between. The CDR3 loop spans 12 amino acids. The CDR3 region has the DNA TGTGCCAGCAGTGGGAAGACAGCAGACTACACCTTC. Protein sequence: CASSGKTADYTF.

Only a few counts were recorded for this clone. The rearrangement joins TRBV3-1 (or the pseudogene TRBV3-2) to TRBJ1-4, with 8 nucleotides matching TRBD1. The CDR3 spans 18 residues. Germline values: CDR1 LGHDT, CDR2 YNNKEL (reference sequence). V lost 2 bases and J lost 3; bases outside the gene matches: 11. CDR3 sequence (DNA): TGTGCCAGCAGCCAACTACCCGGACAGGGATTTCCTAATGAAAAACTGTTTTTT. Encoded protein: CASSQLPGQGFPNEKLFF.

The chain carries TRBV9 and TRBJ1-2; no firm D call. Germline-derived CDR1 and CDR2 are SGDLS and YYNGEE. This CDR3 is 14 amino acids long. Trimming removed 0 bases from V and 4 bases from J, with 10 bases in between. The CDR3 region has the DNA TGTGCCAGCAGCGTAGACAACCAACCCTATGGCTACACCTTC. This translates into CASSVDNQPYGYTF.

The chain carries TRBV6-5 and TRBJ1-1; no clear D gene. The germline V gene encodes CDR1 MNHEY and CDR2 SVGAGI. The CDR3 consists of 16 residues. V dropped 0 bases and J dropped 3 bases, with 14 bases sitting between them. CDR3 in DNA: TGTGCCAGCAGTTACTCGGTCGACCGCGGGGACACTGAAGCTTTCTTT. Translated, it gives CASSYSVDRGDTEAFF.

This chain links TRBV3-1 (or the pseudogene TRBV3-2) with TRBJ2-7; 7 bases map to TRBD1. With 4 bases clipped from V and 7 bases from J, the junction kept 13 bases outside the gene matches. This CDR3 region has 15 residues. The germline V gene encodes CDR1 LGHDT and CDR2 YNNKEL (reference sequence). Here the CDR3 reads CASSRTPGQLDEQYF. CDR3 DNA: TGTGCCAGCAGCCGGACCCCGGGACAGTTGGATGAGCAGTACTTC.

This chain uses TRBV4-2 with TRBJ1-1; unclear D gene. V dropped 1 base and J dropped 1 base, with 13 bases sitting between them. Germline V CDR1 and CDR2: LGHNA, YNFKEQ. The CDR3 spans 16 residues. CDR3 protein: CASSQVSVIGNTEAFF. The CDR3 bases are TGTGCCAGCAGCCAAGTAAGCGTCATTGGGAACACTGAAGCTTTCTTT.

As for this clone: Distinct nucleotide sequences in the sample also encode this CDR3. The chain links TRBV5-1 to TRBJ1-6; D may be TRBD1 (5 bases). CDR1 is SGHRS, CDR2 YFSETQ, per germline. The CDR3 consists of 14 residues. V was pared by 4 bases and J by 5 bases, with 10 bases between. CDR3 bases: TGCGCCAGCAGCCTACGACAGAATAATTCACCCCTCCACTTT. Translating it yields CASSLRQNNSPLHF.

The chain is built from TRBV5-1 and TRBJ1-1; tentative D call: TRBD1 (5 bases). Germline loops: CDR1 SGHRS, CDR2 YFSETQ. CDR3 length: 13 residues. Trimming stripped 7 bases from V and 1 base from J, with 11 bases between. Here the CDR3 DNA reads TGCGCCAGCTGGGCTCAGGGGAACACTGAAGCTTTCTTT. Translating it yields CASWAQGNTEAFF.

The CDR3 loop reads CASSVGGGTDNSPLHF. CDR3 in DNA: TGTGCCAGCAGCGTAGGTGGGGGGACGGATAATTCACCCCTCCACTTT. The V call is TRBV9, the J call TRBJ1-6; a possible D gene is TRBD1 (5 bases). Deletions cut 0 bases from V and 5 bases from J, with 12 bases between. The germline gives CDR1 SGDLS, CDR2 YYNGEE. The CDR3 covers 16 residues.